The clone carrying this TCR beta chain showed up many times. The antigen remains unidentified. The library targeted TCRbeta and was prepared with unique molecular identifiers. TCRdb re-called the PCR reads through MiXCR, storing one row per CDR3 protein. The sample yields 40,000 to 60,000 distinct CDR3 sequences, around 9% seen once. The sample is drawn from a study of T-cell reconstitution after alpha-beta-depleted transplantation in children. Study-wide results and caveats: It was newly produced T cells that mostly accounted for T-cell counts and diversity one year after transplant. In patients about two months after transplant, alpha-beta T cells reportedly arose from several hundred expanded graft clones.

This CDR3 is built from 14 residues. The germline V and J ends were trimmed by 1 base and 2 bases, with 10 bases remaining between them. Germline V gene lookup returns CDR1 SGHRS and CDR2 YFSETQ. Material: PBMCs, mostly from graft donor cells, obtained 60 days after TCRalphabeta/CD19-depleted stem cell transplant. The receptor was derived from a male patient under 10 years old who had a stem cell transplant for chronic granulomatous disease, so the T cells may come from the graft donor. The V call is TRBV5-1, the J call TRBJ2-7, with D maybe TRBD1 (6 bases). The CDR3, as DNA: TGCGCCAGCAGCTTGTTGACAGGCCCCTACGAGCAGTACTTC. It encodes CASSLLTGPYEQYF.